This note documents a single T cell receptor (beta chain) sequence. Its antigen is currently unknown. This sample also contains other DNA sequences that code for the same CDR3. The entry originates in a study of cytomegalovirus exposure and HLA in healthy donors. Study as a whole: Unique TCRs from HLA-typed donors, 70 million to 85 million of them, were held in an early data release. Whole-study results and caveats: Serostatus for CMV was the only available immune exposure information. Evidence from a later analysis indicated that most CMV-associated TCR beta chains looked HLA-restricted. Both high specificity and high sensitivity reportedly marked the classifier's diagnosis of cytomegalovirus status.

PCR was performed using 60 Vbeta and 13 Jbeta primers. The assay was immunoSEQ multiplex PCR, and TCRdb's table has in-frame clones only and misses some. The sample contains some 84,000 clones, roughly 80% of which appear only once. Germline CDR1 is KGHSH and CDR2 is LQKENI. This CDR3 spans 13 amino acids. V lost 2 bases to trimming and J lost 1 base, with 5 bases between them. The rearrangement uses TRBV18 and TRBJ1-1, with D possibly being TRBD1 (5 bases). The source material was PBMCs. The sequence derives from a boy aged 10-17 years in good health and CMV-seronegative. CDR3 sequence: CASSPGQNTEAFF. CDR3 coding DNA: TGTGCCAGCTCACCAGGACAGAACACTGAAGCTTTCTTT.